What follows are 21 T cell receptor beta chains derived from one specimen sequenced in a study of metastatic and nonmetastatic thyroid tumors. Treatment of any kind had been given to no patient before thyroid surgery. TCRdb re-processed the PCR reads through MiXCR. The data show just under 20,000 clones, roughly 23% seen once. The sample consisted of tumor tissue. These receptors came from a male donor with papillary thyroid cancer or a benign thyroid nodule (not recorded which). Some clones in this sample may be carry-over from other donors' samples.

This clone was found many times. The chain couples TRBV20-1 to TRBJ1-2; D is ambiguous. The germline V gene encodes CDR1 DFQATT and CDR2 SNEGSKA (reference sequence). The CDR3 loop spans 12 amino acids. Trimming shortened V by 4 bases and J by 1 base, and 7 bases separated the two germline ends. CDR3 in amino acids: CSATNLNYGYTF. Here the CDR3 DNA reads TGCAGTGCTACCAACCTTAACTATGGCTACACCTTC.

This clone was seen at least ten times. The chain joins TRBV5-4 to TRBJ2-6; weak D call: TRBD2 (6 bases). Germline V CDR1 and CDR2: SGHNT, YYREEE (reference sequence). The CDR3 length is 16 residues. Trimming left V 3 bases short and J 1 base short, with 11 bases between. The CDR3 nucleotides read TGTGCCAGCAGCTCTCCCGGGAGATCTGGGGCCAACGTCCTGACTTTC. This sequence encodes CASSSPGRSGANVLTF.

The J gene is TRBJ1-1, the V gene TRBV30; the D is unclear. The V gene's germline CDR1 is GTSNPN and CDR2 SVGIG (reference sequence). CDR3 length equals 14 residues. V was pared by 1 base and J by 1 base, with 10 bases between. The CDR3 DNA is TGTGCCTGGAGTGCCGGGCCAGCGAACACTGAAGCTTTCTTT. Protein sequence: CAWSAGPANTEAFF. The full variable domain, rest sourced from reference TRBV30 and TRBJ1-1, is SQTIHQWPATLVQPVGSPLSLECTVEGTSNPNLYWYRQAAGRGLQLLFYSVGIGQISSEVPQNLSASRPQDRQFILSSKKLLLSDSGFYLCAWSAGPANTEAFFGQGTRLTVV.

This clone was seen many times. Germline and junction disagree at one end, which may indicate a read error. The rearrangement links TRBV6-2 or TRBV6-3 to TRBJ2-7; TRBD2 matches 10 bases. The CDR3 is 17 residues long. Germline V gives CDR1 MNHEY, CDR2 SVGEGT. CDR3 sequence reads: CASSNPRASGRGYEQYF. The CDR3 nucleotides read TGTGCTAGCAGTAATCCGAGGGCTAGCGGGAGAGGCTACGAGCAGTACTTC.

The chain couples TRBV12-3 or TRBV12-4 to TRBJ2-7, with D tentatively TRBD1 (6 bases). The CDR3 totals 15 residues. V was pared by 0 bases and J by 5 bases, with 14 bases between. The CDR3 DNA follows: TGTGCCAGCAGTTTAGCGGGGGCGGACACCAACGAGCAGTACTTC. Its translation is CASSLAGADTNEQYF.

This clone was detected many times. V is TRBV6-2 or TRBV6-3 and J is TRBJ2-5; unclear D gene. From germline, CDR1 is MNHEY and CDR2 SVGEGT. The CDR3 extends over 14 amino acids. V was clipped by 2 bases and J by 1 base, with 8 bases between them. CDR3 nucleotide sequence: TGTGCCAGCAGTTACAGGGCAGTCCAAGAGACCCAGTACTTC. This sequence encodes CASSYRAVQETQYF.

CDR3 sequence: CASSYLGGTKAQFF. CDR3 sequence (DNA): TGTGCCAGCAGTTACCTAGGGGGGACCAAAGCGCAGTTCTTC. J is TRBJ2-1 and V is TRBV6-2 or TRBV6-3; D tentatively fits TRBD1 or TRBD2 (6 bases each). The CDR3 contains 14 residues. V dropped 2 bases and J dropped 12 bases, with 17 bases sitting between them. Germline V gene lookup returns CDR1 MNHEY and CDR2 SVGEGT.

Only a few counts were recorded for this clone. A read error may explain this, as a much larger clone is one base away. The chain couples TRBV10-3 to TRBJ2-7, with D perhaps matching TRBD1 (6 bases). V lost 6 bases and J lost 3, with 9 bases in between. The germline gives CDR1 ENHRY, CDR2 SYGVKD. The CDR3 extends over 12 amino acids. The CDR3: CAIRDSYYEQYF. The CDR3 DNA follows: TGTGCCATCAGGGACAGCTACTACGAGCAGTACTTC.

This clone has a count of ten or more. The V and J genes are TRBV7-9 and TRBJ1-5; D is possibly TRBD1 (5 bases). This CDR3 is 13 amino acids long. Germline V CDR1 and CDR2: SEHNR, FQNEAQ (reference sequence). V was cut by 5 bases and J by 8 bases, with 13 bases left in between. Here the CDR3 DNA reads TGTGCCAGCAGCCCCGCGGTCAGGGAGCCCCAGCATTTT. The encoded protein is CASSPAVREPQHF.

This clone was observed at least ten times. The chain recombines TRBV7-9 with TRBJ2-1; D is ambiguous. Trimming pared 0 bases from V and 9 bases from J, leaving 6 bases between. This CDR3 has 12 residues. Germline assignment: CDR1 SEHNR and CDR2 FQNEAQ (reference sequence). CDR3 sequence reads: CASSLASGEQFF. As DNA, the CDR3 is TGTGCCAGCAGCTTAGCCTCAGGTGAGCAGTTCTTC.

This clone is termed large. The chain has TRBV30 and TRBJ1-2, with D unclear. Germline V lookup: CDR1 GTSNPN, CDR2 SVGIG (reference sequence). V was shortened by 0 bases and J by 7 bases, with 12 bases between the two germline ends. This CDR3 region has 13 residues. Here the CDR3 reads CAWSVQWHGGYTF. The CDR3 nucleotides are TGTGCCTGGAGTGTACAATGGCACGGTGGCTACACCTTC.

The sample holds many counts of this clone. The chain recombines TRBV11-3 with TRBJ2-7; 7 bases line up with TRBD2. CDR3 length: 14 residues. V lost 3 bases and J lost 7; bases outside the gene matches: 9. The germline CDR1 and CDR2 sequences are SGHNT and YENEEA. The CDR3 DNA is TGTGCCAGCAGCTTGAGTTTTTGGGAGGGAGAGCAGTACTTC. Translating gives CASSLSFWEGEQYF.

This clone is medium-sized (0.01 to 0.1%) within its sample. Other DNA sequences in this sample translate to the same CDR3. V gene TRBV9 combines with J gene TRBJ2-1; D unclear. With 4 bases removed from V and 7 bases from J, the gap between germline ends came to 18 bases. The CDR3 totals 15 residues. Per germline, CDR1 SGDLS and CDR2 YYNGEE. The CDR3, as DNA: TGTGCCAGCAGCCCTACCACAACCTTGGGAAATGAGCAGTTCTTC. This translates into CASSPTTTLGNEQFF. The full variable domain, with the rest looked up from reference TRBV9 and TRBJ2-1, is DSGVTQTPKHLITATGQRVTLRCSPRSGDLSVYWYQQSLDQGLQFLIQYYNGEERAKGNILERFSAQQFPDLHSELNLSSLELGDSALYFCASSPTTTLGNEQFFGPGTRLTVL.

This clone has at least ten counts. This chain links TRBV7-9 with TRBJ1-1; D unclear. Germline assignment: CDR1 SEHNR and CDR2 FQNEAQ (reference sequence). Trimming stripped 3 bases from V and 3 bases from J, with 11 bases between. The CDR3 has 14 amino acids. The CDR3 DNA follows: TGTGCCAGCAGCTTGGGCGACGGGTACACTGAAGCTTTCTTT. Translation: CASSLGDGYTEAFF.

This clone rates as medium-sized. V is TRBV5-1 and J is TRBJ1-2; D uncertain. V was pared by 0 bases and J by 0 bases, with 6 bases between. From germline, CDR1 is SGHRS and CDR2 YFSETQ. There are 14 residues in the CDR3. CDR3 loop: CASSLDGANYGYTF. CDR3 nucleotide sequence: TGCGCCAGCAGCTTGGACGGAGCTAACTATGGCTACACCTTC. The full variable domain, completed using reference TRBV5-1 and TRBJ1-2, is KAGVTQTPRYLIKTRGQQVTLSCSPISGHRSVSWYQQTPGQGLQFLFEYFSETQRNKGNFPGRFSGRQFSNSRSEMNVSTLELGDSALYLCASSLDGANYGYTFGSGTRLTVV.

V usage is TRBV2 and J usage is TRBJ1-1; D not certain. Germline assignment: CDR1 SNHLY and CDR2 FYNNEI. The CDR3 contains 14 residues. Trimming took 6 bases from V and 0 from J, leaving 11 bases between them. CDR3 nucleotides: TGTGCCAGCAGCTATCGCACAGTGAACACTGAAGCTTTCTTT. Amino acids: CASSYRTVNTEAFF.

This clone was counted at least ten times. V usage is TRBV5-1 and J usage is TRBJ2-3; TRBD2 matches at 10 bases. The V gene end was trimmed by 0 bases and the J gene end by 1 base; junction bases not matched to a gene: 2. Per the germline V gene, CDR1 is SGHRS and CDR2 is YFSETQ. This CDR3 has 16 residues. CDR3 sequence reads: CASSLASGSGTDTQYF. CDR3 DNA sequence: TGCGCCAGCAGCTTGGCTAGCGGGAGTGGCACAGATACGCAGTATTTT.

This rearrangement joins TRBV5-1 to TRBJ2-7; 8 bases match TRBD1. CDR3 length: 14 residues. V was pared by 3 bases and J by 7 bases, with 9 bases of the junction left unmatched. CDR1 SGHRS and CDR2 YFSETQ come from the germline V gene. As DNA, the CDR3 is TGCGCCAGCAGCTCCACAGTCAGGGGGCGGGAGCAGTACTTC. Its protein is CASSSTVRGREQYF.

Turning to this clone: Without the conserved terminal phenylalanine or tryptophan, this CDR3 likely stems from a read error. The V gene is TRBV28, the J gene TRBJ2-7; D not resolved. The germline V gene has CDR1 MDHEN and CDR2 SYDVKM. This CDR3 has 12 residues. V dropped 8 bases and J dropped 9 bases, with 17 bases sitting between them. CDR3 nucleotides: TGTGCCAGCTCCCGTCGGGCAGTGTTGCAGTACATC. Encoded protein: CASSRRAVLQYI.

V usage is TRBV6-1 and J usage is TRBJ2-7; 8 nucleotides align to TRBD1. CDR1 and CDR2 (germline): MNHNS, SASEGT. The V gene end was trimmed by 5 bases and the J gene end by 4 bases; junction bases not matched to a gene: 10. The CDR3 sequence is 15 residues long. The CDR3 spells CASSPGDRIWYEQYF. The CDR3 nucleotides are TGTGCCAGCAGTCCCGGGGACAGGATATGGTACGAGCAGTACTTC.

This clone has ten or more counts. The chain carries TRBV13 and TRBJ2-3; 9 nucleotides align to TRBD1. Germline V gene sequence: CDR1 PRHDT, CDR2 FYEKMQ (reference sequence). The trim removed 8 bases at V and 0 bases at J, leaving 0 bases unmatched. The length of the CDR3 is 13 residues. This chain's CDR3 is CASGQGSTDTQYF. In DNA, the CDR3 is TGTGCCAGCGGACAGGGGAGCACAGATACGCAGTATTTT.